The 22 T cell receptor beta chains listed next were all sequenced from one sample in a study of technical replicates of blood from several donors. Produced via immunoSEQ multiplex PCR; TCRdb's table is partial and in-frame only. This repertoire shows approximately 70,000 clones, around nine tenths found once; its top ten account for under 0.5%. Input material: T cells isolated from PBMCs. The receptor set was obtained from a human donor in good health.

The chain couples TRBV19 to TRBJ2-7; 8 nucleotides line up with TRBD2. V shed 6 bases and J 3 bases; nucleotides not matched to a gene: 7. Germline V gene sequence: CDR1 LNHDA, CDR2 SQIVND (reference sequence). The CDR3 runs to 14 residues. The CDR3 spells CASSPAGGFYEQYF. DNA of the CDR3: TGTGCCAGTAGCCCCGCGGGGGGTTTCTACGAGCAGTACTTC. Together with reference TRBV19 and TRBJ2-7, the CDR3 gives the full variable domain: DGGITQSPKYLFRKEGQNVTLSCEQNLNHDAMYWYRQDPGQGLRLIYYSQIVNDFQKGDIAEGYSVSREKKESFPLTVTSAQKNPTAFYLCASSPAGGFYEQYFGPGTRLTVT.

This sequence joins TRBV11-2 and TRBJ1-4; no firm D call. V was cut by 5 bases and J by 2 bases, with 9 bases left in between. CDR3 size: 14 residues. Germline CDR1 reads SGHAT; CDR2 reads FQNNGV. The CDR3, as DNA: TGTGCCAGCAGCCTCGAGAGGACTAATGAAAAACTGTTTTTT. Amino acid sequence: CASSLERTNEKLFF. The full variable domain, its missing parts supplied by reference TRBV11-2 and TRBJ1-4, is EAGVAQSPRYKIIEKRQSVAFWCNPISGHATLYWYQQILGQGPKLLIQFQNNGVVDDSQLPKDRFSAERLKGVDSTLKIQPAKLEDSAVYLCASSLERTNEKLFFGSGTQLSVL.

The chain links TRBV14 to TRBJ2-1, with no clear D. This CDR3 is built from 13 residues. Looked up from germline, CDR1 is SGHDN and CDR2 is FVKESK. V was shortened by 4 bases and J by 5 bases, with 9 bases between the two germline ends. The CDR3 region has the DNA TGTGCCAGCAGCCGCCAGGCCCACAATGAGCAGTTCTTC. Translated, it gives CASSRQAHNEQFF.

This chain connects TRBV11-3 to TRBJ2-5, with 7 bases fitting TRBD2. The ends lost 6 bases at V and 4 bases at J; junction bases unmatched: 17. Germline CDR1 is SGHNT and CDR2 is YENEEA. The CDR3 is 17 residues long. CDR3 DNA sequence: TGTGCCAGCAGTATAGCGCCCAGCGGGGTTTTTCGAGAGACCCAGTACTTC. Amino acid sequence: CASSIAPSGVFRETQYF.

This clone was seen a handful of times. The chain is built from TRBV9 and TRBJ2-6, with a possible D match to TRBD2 (6 bases). The germline CDR1 and CDR2 sequences are SGDLS and YYNGEE. The CDR3 contains 13 residues. V lost 0 bases and J lost 12, with 10 bases in between. The CDR3 nucleotides read TGTGCCAGCAGCGTAGTTCAGGGAGGCGTCCTGACTTTC. Translation: CASSVVQGGVLTF.

The rearrangement uses TRBV5-1 and TRBJ1-2; a weak D match, TRBD1 (5 bases). This CDR3 contains 16 residues. From germline, CDR1 is SGHRS and CDR2 YFSETQ. V was pared by 0 bases and J by 8 bases, with 20 bases between. The CDR3 protein is CASSLDFGRGSGGYTF. The CDR3 DNA follows: TGCGCCAGCAGCTTGGACTTCGGGCGGGGGTCGGGCGGCTACACCTTC.

This chain connects TRBV7-9 to TRBJ1-1; 9 nucleotides align to TRBD1. V gave up 1 base and J gave up 4 bases; unmatched junction bases: 13. This CDR3 has 18 amino acids. The germline gives CDR1 SEHNR, CDR2 FQNEAQ (reference sequence). The DNA for the CDR3 is TGTGCCAGCAGCTTAGTCCCATTACTACAGGGGGCAAGCACTGAAGCTTTCTTT. It encodes CASSLVPLLQGASTEAFF. The full variable domain, with the rest looked up from reference TRBV7-9 and TRBJ1-1, is DTGVSQNPRHKITKRGQNVTFRCDPISEHNRLYWYRQTLGQGPEFLTYFQNEAQLEKSRLLSDRFSAERPKGSFSTLEIQRTEQGDSAMYLCASSLVPLLQGASTEAFFGQGTRLTVV.

The J gene is TRBJ2-4, the V gene TRBV5-4; 10 positions match TRBD2. There are 19 residues in the CDR3. J lost 1 base, V lost 4 bases, and 14 bases had no gene match. The germline gives CDR1 SGHNT, CDR2 YYREEE (reference sequence). The CDR3 DNA reads TGTGCCAGCAGCCCCCGGATAGCGGGAGGCTATGGGGCCAAAAACATTCAGTACTTC. This sequence encodes CASSPRIAGGYGAKNIQYF.

The chain employs TRBV10-1 and TRBJ2-7, with 7 nucleotides matching TRBD2. Germline values: CDR1 WNHNN, CDR2 SYGVQD (reference sequence). After removal of 1 base from V and 0 bases from J, the junction contained 3 bases not matched to a gene. The CDR3 sequence is 15 residues long. The CDR3 DNA follows: TGCGCCAGCAGTGAGTTGGGGGGGAGCTCCTACGAGCAGTACTTC. Translating gives CASSELGGSSYEQYF.

The genes are TRBV7-2 and TRBJ2-3; weak D call: TRBD1 (7 bases). CDR3 length: 14 residues. V was cut by 8 bases and J by 4 bases, with 16 bases left in between. The V gene's germline CDR1 is SGHTA and CDR2 FQGNSA. The chain's CDR3 is CASCSGGGADTQYF. The CDR3 DNA sequence: TGTGCCAGCTGTAGCGGAGGGGGCGCAGATACGCAGTATTTT.

Only a few counts were recorded for this clone. The gene calls are TRBV27 and TRBJ2-7; 7 nucleotides agree with TRBD2. V lost 3 bases to trimming and J lost 2 bases; unmatched junction nucleotides: 7. Per the germline V gene, CDR1 is MNHEY and CDR2 is SMNVEV (reference sequence). The CDR3 extends over 15 amino acids. The CDR3 nucleotides read TGTGCCAGCAGTTTGTCTTCGGGGAGGGCCTACGAGCAGTACTTC. It codes for CASSLSSGRAYEQYF.

The table lists this clone with a few counts. The chain joins TRBV2 to TRBJ1-1; D unclear. V shed 4 bases and J shed 0 bases, with 6 bases lying between them. CDR3 length: 13 residues. Per germline, CDR1 SNHLY and CDR2 FYNNEI. CDR3 loop: CASSGQMNTEAFF. The CDR3 DNA reads TGTGCCAGCAGTGGTCAGATGAACACTGAAGCTTTCTTT.

The rearrangement links TRBV6-5 to TRBJ2-7; 9 bases are a match to TRBD2. Per germline, CDR1 MNHEY and CDR2 SVGAGI. The CDR3 has 15 residues. With V trimmed by 6 bases and J by 3 bases, 9 bases remained unmatched. DNA for the CDR3: TGTGCCAGCAGCCCCTCACTAGCGGGTCTCTACGAGCAGTACTTC. Translation: CASSPSLAGLYEQYF.

The V and J genes are TRBV9 and TRBJ2-2; D is ambiguous. The CDR3 extends over 14 amino acids. Trimming shortened V by 3 bases and J by 5 bases, and 11 bases separated the two germline ends. Germline CDR1 and CDR2: SGDLS and YYNGEE. The CDR3 nucleotides are TGTGCCAGCAGCGCCGACTTCAGAACCGGGGAGCTGTTTTTT. Translation gives CASSADFRTGELFF.

The CDR3 coding sequence is TGCAGCGGCACAGGGGTCAATGAGCAGTTCTTC. It codes for CSGTGVNEQFF. This sequence joins TRBV29-1 and TRBJ2-1; 7 nucleotides line up with TRBD1. CDR1 and CDR2 (germline): SQVTM, ANQGSEA. Trimming removed 7 bases from V and 6 bases from J; junction bases left unmatched: 3. The CDR3 has 11 amino acids.

This chain uses TRBV7-8 with TRBJ2-7; 7 bases fit TRBD2. The germline V gene encodes CDR1 SGHVS and CDR2 FQNEAQ. The J segment lost 1 base and the V segment lost 5 bases, leaving 8 bases of the junction unmatched. The CDR3 spans 15 residues. CDR3 protein: CASSAPTGLSYEQYF. CDR3 bases: TGTGCCAGCAGCGCTCCCACGGGACTATCCTACGAGCAGTACTTC.

The J gene is TRBJ2-2, the V gene TRBV28, with D unclear. V was shortened by 2 bases and J by 3 bases, with 4 bases between the two germline ends. CDR1 MDHEN and CDR2 SYDVKM come from the germline V gene. CDR3 length: 13 residues. CDR3 sequence (DNA): TGTGCCAGCAGTTTACCCTACACCGGGGAGCTGTTTTTT. Translated, it gives CASSLPYTGELFF.

The J gene is TRBJ1-1, the V gene TRBV29-1; D remains ambiguous. The CDR3 contains 12 residues. Between the trimmed V and J ends, which lost 4 bases and 4 bases, there was a span of 10 bases. CDR1 is SQVTM, CDR2 ANQGSEA, per germline. The CDR3, as DNA: TGCAGCGTTGGGAGGCAGACCACTGAAGCTTTCTTT. Protein sequence: CSVGRQTTEAFF.

The chain couples TRBV19 to TRBJ2-1; D possibly corresponds to TRBD2 (5 bases). The germline V gene has CDR1 LNHDA and CDR2 SQIVND (reference sequence). V lost 2 bases to trimming and J lost 14 bases, with 16 bases between them. The CDR3 contains 13 residues. This chain's CDR3 is CASSIPPGTFKFF. The CDR3 nucleotides are TGTGCCAGTAGTATACCCCCGGGAACTTTTAAGTTCTTC.

The chain carries TRBV11-2 and TRBJ2-1; 9 bases agree with TRBD1. The V gene's germline CDR1 is SGHAT and CDR2 FQNNGV. V lost 4 bases, J lost 4 bases, and 8 bases stayed unmatched. CDR3 size: 16 residues. CDR3 DNA sequence: TGTGCCAGCAGCTCGGTAGACAGGGGGTTTTACAATGAGCAGTTCTTC. Translated: CASSSVDRGFYNEQFF.

The V gene is TRBV27, the J gene TRBJ1-2; maybe TRBD1 (5 bases). This CDR3 region has 16 residues. Trimming pared 3 bases from V and 2 bases from J, leaving 16 bases between. Germline assignment: CDR1 MNHEY and CDR2 SMNVEV (reference sequence). The CDR3 spells CASSLSRVVGNYGYTF. CDR3 nucleotides: TGTGCCAGCAGTTTGTCCAGGGTGGTCGGAAACTATGGCTACACCTTC.

Only one count was recorded for this clone. The chain uses TRBV5-8 and TRBJ1-2; tentatively, D is TRBD1 (5 bases). V gave up 4 bases and J gave up 4 bases, with 14 bases separating them. CDR1 is SGHTS, CDR2 YDEGEE, per germline. This CDR3 is 14 amino acids long. The CDR3 here is CASSLTDRIYGYTF. CDR3 bases: TGTGCCAGCAGCCTCACTGACAGAATCTATGGCTACACCTTC.